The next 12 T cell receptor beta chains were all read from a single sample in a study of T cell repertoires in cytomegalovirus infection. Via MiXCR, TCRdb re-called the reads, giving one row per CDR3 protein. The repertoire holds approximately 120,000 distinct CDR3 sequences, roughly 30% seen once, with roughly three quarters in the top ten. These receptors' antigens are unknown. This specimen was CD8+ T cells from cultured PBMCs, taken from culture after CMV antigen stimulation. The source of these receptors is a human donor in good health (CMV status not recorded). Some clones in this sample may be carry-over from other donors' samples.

In nucleotides, the CDR3 is TGCAGTGCTAGCCCCCGTGGGACCTACGAGCAGTACTTC. Amino acid sequence: CSASPRGTYEQYF. V and J are TRBV20-1 and TRBJ2-7; no clear D. CDR1 is DFQATT, CDR2 SNEGSKA, per germline (reference sequence). V lost 3 bases and J lost 2, with 11 bases in between. The length of the CDR3 is 13 residues.

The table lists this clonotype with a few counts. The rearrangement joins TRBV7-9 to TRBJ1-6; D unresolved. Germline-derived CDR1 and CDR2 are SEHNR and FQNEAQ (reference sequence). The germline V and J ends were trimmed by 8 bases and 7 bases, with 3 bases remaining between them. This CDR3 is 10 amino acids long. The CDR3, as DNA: TGTGCCAGCTCGAATTCACCCCTCCACTTT. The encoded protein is CASSNSPLHF.

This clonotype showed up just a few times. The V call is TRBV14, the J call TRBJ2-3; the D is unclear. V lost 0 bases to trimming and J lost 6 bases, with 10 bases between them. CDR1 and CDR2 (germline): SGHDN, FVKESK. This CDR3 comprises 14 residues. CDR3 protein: CASSQERYDDTQYF. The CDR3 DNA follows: TGTGCCAGCAGCCAAGAACGGTACGACGATACGCAGTATTTT. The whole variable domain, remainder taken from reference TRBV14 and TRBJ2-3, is EAGVTQFPSHSVIEKGQTVTLRCDPISGHDNLYWYRRVMGKEIKFLLHFVKESKQDESGMPNNRFLAERTGGTYSTLKVQPAELEDSGVYFCASSQERYDDTQYFGPGTRLTVL.

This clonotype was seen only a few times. CDR3 DNA sequence: TGTGCCAGCAGCAGCATGGCCTGGAACACTGAAGCTTTCTTT. This codes for CASSSMAWNTEAFF. This rearrangement joins TRBV3-1 to TRBJ1-1; D unresolved. V lost 5 bases and J 1 base, leaving 11 bases between the germline ends. This CDR3 is 14 amino acids long. Germline values: CDR1 LGHDT, CDR2 YNNKEL (reference sequence). Filled out from reference TRBV3-1 and TRBJ1-1, the complete variable domain reads DTAVSQTPKYLVTQMGNDKSIKCEQNLGHDTMYWYKQDSKKFLKIMFSYNNKELIINETVPNRFSPKSPDKAHLNLHINSLELGDSAVYFCASSSMAWNTEAFFGQGTRLTVV.

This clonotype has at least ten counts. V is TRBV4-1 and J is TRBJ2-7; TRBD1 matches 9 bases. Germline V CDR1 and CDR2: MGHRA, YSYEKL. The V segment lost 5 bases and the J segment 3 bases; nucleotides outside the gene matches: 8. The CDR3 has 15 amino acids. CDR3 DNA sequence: TGCGCCAGCAGCTACTCCGGGACAGGGAACTACGAGCAGTACTTC. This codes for CASSYSGTGNYEQYF.

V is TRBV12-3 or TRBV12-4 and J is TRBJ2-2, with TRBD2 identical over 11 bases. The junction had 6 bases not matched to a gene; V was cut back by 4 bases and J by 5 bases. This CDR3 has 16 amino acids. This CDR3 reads CASSYPSGRSTGELFF. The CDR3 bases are TGTGCCAGCAGTTACCCTAGCGGGAGGAGTACCGGGGAGCTGTTTTTT.

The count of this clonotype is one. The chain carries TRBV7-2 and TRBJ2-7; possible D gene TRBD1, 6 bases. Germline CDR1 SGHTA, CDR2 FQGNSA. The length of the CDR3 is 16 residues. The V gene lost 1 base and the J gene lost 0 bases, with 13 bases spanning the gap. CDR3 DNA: TGTGCCAGCAGCTTAGATCCAGGGGCCCGCTCCTACGAGCAGTACTTC. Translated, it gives CASSLDPGARSYEQYF. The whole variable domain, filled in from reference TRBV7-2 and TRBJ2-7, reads GAGVSQSPSNKVTEKGKDVELRCDPISGHTALYWYRQSLGQGLEFLIYFQGNSAPDKSGLPSDRFSAERTGGSVSTLTIQRTQQEDSAVYLCASSLDPGARSYEQYFGPGTRLTVT.

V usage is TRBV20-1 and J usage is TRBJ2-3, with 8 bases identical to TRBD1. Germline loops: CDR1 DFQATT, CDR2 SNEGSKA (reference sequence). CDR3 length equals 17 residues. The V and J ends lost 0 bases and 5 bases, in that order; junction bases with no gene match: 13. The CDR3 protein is CSARDLIGQGVKDTQYF. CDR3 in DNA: TGCAGTGCTAGAGATCTCATCGGACAGGGTGTAAAAGATACGCAGTATTTT.

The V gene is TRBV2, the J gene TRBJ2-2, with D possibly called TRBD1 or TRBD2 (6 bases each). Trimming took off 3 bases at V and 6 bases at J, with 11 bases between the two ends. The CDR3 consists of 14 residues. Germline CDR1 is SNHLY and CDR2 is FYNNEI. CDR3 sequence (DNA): TGTGCCAGCAGTGAGTACAGGGAGGCCGGGGAGCTGTTTTTT. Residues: CASSEYREAGELFF.

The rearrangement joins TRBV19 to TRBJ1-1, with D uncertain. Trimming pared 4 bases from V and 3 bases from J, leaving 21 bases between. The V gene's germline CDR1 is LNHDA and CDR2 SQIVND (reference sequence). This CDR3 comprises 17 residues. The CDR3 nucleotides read TGTGCCAGTAGTAGCGCAGGTCAGGCCAAAGGGTACACTGAAGCTTTCTTT. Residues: CASSSAGQAKGYTEAFF.

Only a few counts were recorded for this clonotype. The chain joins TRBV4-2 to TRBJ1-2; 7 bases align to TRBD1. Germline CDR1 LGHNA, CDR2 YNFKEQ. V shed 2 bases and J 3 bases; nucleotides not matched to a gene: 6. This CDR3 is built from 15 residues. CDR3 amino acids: CASSQSTGVYYGYTF. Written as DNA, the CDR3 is TGTGCCAGCAGCCAATCAACAGGGGTTTACTATGGCTACACCTTC.

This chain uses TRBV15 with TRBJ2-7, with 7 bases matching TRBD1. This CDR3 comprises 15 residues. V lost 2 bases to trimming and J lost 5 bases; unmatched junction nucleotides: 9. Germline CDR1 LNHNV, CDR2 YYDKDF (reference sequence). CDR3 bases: TGTGCCACCAGCAGAAATTTTCAGGGGGACCACGAGCAGTACTTC. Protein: CATSRNFQGDHEQYF. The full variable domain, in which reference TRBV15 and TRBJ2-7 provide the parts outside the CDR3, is DAMVIQNPRYQVTQFGKPVTLSCSQTLNHNVMYWYQQKSSQAPKLLFHYYDKDFNNEADTPDNFQSRRPNTSFCFLDIRSPGLGDTAMYLCATSRNFQGDHEQYFGPGTRLTVT.